This T cell receptor beta chain was captured in a study of breast tumors, draining lymph nodes, adjacent tissues. Samples came from axillary lymph nodes draining the breast cancer. From the multiplex PCR reads, TCRdb called clonotypes with MiXCR, one entry per CDR3 protein. The sample shows about 230,000 distinct CDR3 sequences, 32% of them seen only once. The V gene's germline CDR1 is LNHDA and CDR2 SQIVND (reference sequence). V lost 6 bases to trimming and J lost 7 bases, with 13 bases between them. This CDR3 comprises 14 residues. The sequenced sample consisted of axillary lymph node tissue. The V and J genes are TRBV19 and TRBJ1-6; D may be TRBD1 (5 bases). The sequence derives from a female donor with breast cancer. Some clones in this sample may be carry-over from other donors' samples. DNA of the CDR3: TGTGCCAGTAGAGGGACGGGGAGGAATTCACCCCTCCACTTT. Its protein product is CASRGTGRNSPLHF.